A selection of T cell receptor beta chains follows, all from one sample in a study of cytomegalovirus exposure and HLA in healthy donors. Profiling relied on immunoSEQ multiplex PCR, and the TCRdb table lists in-frame clones only, not all of them. The table gives approximately 100,000 clones; the top ten clones make up less than 4.5% of it. Sequencing was performed on PBMCs. The receptors originated from a man in his forties in good health and CMV-seronegative. Both conserved end residues are part of each CDR3. The D gene is left open where the match is weak.

V	D	J	length	DNA	CDR3
TRBV4-3	TRBD1	TRBJ1-6	14	TGCGCCAGCAGCCTTACAGGGGGCGATTCACCCCTCCACTTT	CASSLTGGDSPLHF
TRBV5-1	TRBD1	TRBJ2-3	15	TGCGCCAGCAGCTCGGACAGGGTTGGGACAGATACGCAGTATTTT	CASSSDRVGTDTQYF
TRBV30	.	TRBJ2-6	14	TGTGCCTGGAATCAGGGTCATGGGGCCAACGTCCTGACTTTC	CAWNQGHGANVLTF
TRBV11-2	.	TRBJ2-7	14	TGTGCCAGCAGTCAACAGGGAGCAAGCTACGAGCAGTACTTC	CASSQQGASYEQYF
TRBV19	.	TRBJ2-5	13	TGTGCCAGTAGCGGGGGGCGGGCAGAGACCCAGTACTTC	CASSGGRAETQYF
TRBV19	TRBD1	TRBJ2-7	14	TGTGCCAGTAGTGCAGGGACAGGTCAGTACGAGCAGTACTTC	CASSAGTGQYEQYF
TRBV28	.	TRBJ1-4	14	TGTGCCAGCAGTGACTATCGGGGGGATGAAAAACTGTTTTTT	CASSDYRGDEKLFF
TRBV6-1	TRBD1	TRBJ1-5	13	TGTGCCAGCAGTACAGGGGCGAGGCAGCCCCAGCATTTT	CASSTGARQPQHF
TRBV7-2	TRBD1	TRBJ1-1	13	TGTGCCAGCAGCCGGACAGGGGGCAGGGAAGCTTTCTTT	CASSRTGGREAFF
TRBV6-1	TRBD1	TRBJ1-4	13	TGTGCCAGCGAGACAGGGTCTAATGAAAAACTGTTTTTT	CASETGSNEKLFF
TRBV7-2	.	TRBJ2-2	15	TGTGCCAGCAGCTTAGGATCAGGGAACACCGGGGAGCTGTTTTTT	CASSLGSGNTGELFF
TRBV7-2	TRBD1	TRBJ2-1	15	TGTGCCAGCAGTCGAACGGGACAGGCGTTCAATGAGCAGTTCTTC	CASSRTGQAFNEQFF
TRBV19	.	TRBJ2-7	15	TGTGCCAGTAGTCCCGGGGGAAGTCGGACCTACGAGCAGTACTTC	CASSPGGSRTYEQYF
TRBV7-6	TRBD1	TRBJ2-1	17	TGTGCCAGCAGCGAGGGACAGGGATTAAGCTCCTACAATGAGCAGTTCTTC	CASSEGQGLSSYNEQFF
TRBV5-1	.	TRBJ2-3	16	TGCGCCAGCAGCATGTCAGGGTTTACCAGTACAGATACGCAGTATTTT	CASSMSGFTSTDTQYF
TRBV11-2	.	TRBJ1-2	14	TGTGCCAGCAGCTTAGACATTGGAGTCTATGGCTACACCTTC	CASSLDIGVYGYTF
TRBV29-1	.	TRBJ1-1	10	TGCAGCGCCACTCACACTGAAGCTTTCTTT	CSATHTEAFF
TRBV7-9	.	TRBJ1-1	14	TGTGCCAGCAGCTTAGGTGGGCAGAACACTGAAGCTTTCTTT	CASSLGGQNTEAFF
TRBV7-2	TRBD1	TRBJ2-5	14	TGTGCCAGCAGCCGGACAGGGGGCTGGGAGACCCAGTACTTC	CASSRTGGWETQYF
TRBV7-2	.	TRBJ1-5	13	TGCGCCAGCAGCTCGCGGATCAATCAGCCCCAGCATTTT	CASSSRINQPQHF
TRBV7-2	.	TRBJ2-1	12	TGTGCCAGCAGCTTCGGTAACAATGAGCAGTTCTTC	CASSFGNNEQFF
TRBV7-2	TRBD1	TRBJ1-2	16	TGTGCCAGCAGCTTAGAAGGGTCCGGGACAGGATATGGCTACACCTTC	CASSLEGSGTGYGYTF
TRBV7-2	TRBD1	TRBJ2-7	18	TGTGCCAGCAGCTTAGATTGGGGGGGACAGGGCGGATCCTACGAGCAGTACTTC	CASSLDWGGQGGSYEQYF
TRBV7-9	TRBD2	TRBJ2-7	16	TGTGCCAGCAGCTTAGCGCTGGGCGGGGGAACTAGGGAGCAGTACTTC	CASSLALGGGTREQYF
TRBV10-2	.	TRBJ1-1	12	TGCGCCACCGGTCGGTTTGGTACTGAAGCTTTCTTT	CATGRFGTEAFF
TRBV19	.	TRBJ1-2	12	TGTGCCAGTAGTCCGACCAGTAGCGGCTACACCTTC	CASSPTSSGYTF
TRBV27	TRBD2	TRBJ2-1	18	TGTGCCAGCAGTTACTCCGCTAGCGGGAGAGACTCCTACAATGAGCAGTTCTTC	CASSYSASGRDSYNEQFF
TRBV7-2	.	TRBJ1-2	12	TGTGCCAGCAGCCCGGGTGCGCATGGCTACACCTTC	CASSPGAHGYTF
TRBV6-1	TRBD1	TRBJ2-7	14	TGTGCCAGCAGAACCGGGACAGGGCCCTACGAGCAGTACTTC	CASRTGTGPYEQYF
TRBV30	TRBD2	TRBJ2-7	12	TGTGCCCATACTAGCGGAGCCTACGAGCAGTACTTC	CAHTSGAYEQYF